This T cell receptor (beta chain) appears in the sequencing data of a study of T cells in Graves' hyperthyroidism and ophthalmopathy. There are a few counts of this clonotype. At one boundary the junction diverges from the germline segment, which might be a read error. Germline CDR1 and CDR2: KGHDR and SFDVKD. CDR3 length: 12 amino acids. There were TCR beta CDR3 regions amplified from RNA transcripts. Primed by the HTBI set, a first-round RT-PCR was run on the TCR CDR3. TCRdb fed the multiplex PCR reads into MiXCR, producing one record per CDR3 protein. The sample shows hundreds of thousands of distinct CDR3 sequences, approximately 15% of them seen only once.

This clonotype was sampled from a man in his late teens or twenties with Graves' ophthalmopathy. The chain links TRBV24-1 to TRBJ1-5; D is undetermined. The sequenced material came from blood. As DNA, the CDR3 is TGTGCCAGCAGTGAAGCGTGGGGGCCCCAGCATTTT. It is translated as CASSEAWGPQHF.